This is a list of T cell receptor beta chains from one sample in a study of beta chain features in type 1 diabetes. The protocol was immunoSEQ multiplex PCR, while the TCRdb copy is restricted to in-frame clones and leaves out a portion. The sample contains roughly 340,000 clones, approximately 13% of which appear only once. Material: naive CD4+ T cells from blood. All receptors derive from a woman between 18 and 29 years old with type 1 diabetes. Each CDR3 is given with its conserved first and last residue. A D gene is named only where the DNA matches it firmly. Only some rows state a clone size, as once, few, many or a class for expanded clones.

clone size	CDR3 length	V gene	D gene	J gene	CDR3 DNA	CDR3 protein
-	15	TRBV9	-	TRBJ2-1	TGTGCCAGCAGCGTAGATCAGGGGCCCTACAATGAGCAGTTCTTC	CASSVDQGPYNEQFF
-	15	TRBV7-9	-	TRBJ1-2	TGTGCCAGCAGCCCCATCATAAGGCCGGGCTATGGCTACACCTTC	CASSPIIRPGYGYTF
-	14	TRBV15	TRBD1	TRBJ2-5	TGTGCCACCAGCAGAGATCGACAGGGCGTGATCCAGTACTTC	CATSRDRQGVIQYF
-	15	TRBV6-6	TRBD1	TRBJ2-5	TGTGCCAGCAGAAAACCCACAGGGGGCGCGGAGACCCAGTACTTC	CASRKPTGGAETQYF
few	14	TRBV5-1	-	TRBJ1-1	TGCGCCAGCAGCTTGGCTGAGGTGAACACTGAAGCTTTCTTT	CASSLAEVNTEAFF
few	11	TRBV7-9	TRBD1	TRBJ1-2	TGTGCCAGCAGCGAGCTCACAGGGGCCACCTTC	CASSELTGATF
few	14	TRBV7-2	-	TRBJ1-2	TGTGCCAGCAGCCCACGGGCGAACTTAGGGGAATGCACCTTC	CASSPRANLGECTF
-	15	TRBV28	TRBD1	TRBJ2-7	TGTGCCAGCAGTCGACCGGGACAGGGTACGTACGAGCAGTACTTC	CASSRPGQGTYEQYF
few	15	TRBV5-1	TRBD1	TRBJ1-3	TGCGCCAGCAGCCGGACAGGGAGCTCTGGAAACACCATATATTTT	CASSRTGSSGNTIYF
few	17	TRBV18	-	TRBJ2-1	TGTGCCAGCTCACCTTCTGCACAGGGTAGGTCCTACAATGAGCAGTTCTTC	CASSPSAQGRSYNEQFF
few	15	TRBV11-2	-	TRBJ2-1	TGTGCCAGCAGCTTAGGAGGAATCTCCTACAATGAGCAGTTCTTC	CASSLGGISYNEQFF
-	14	TRBV18	-	TRBJ1-2	TGTGCCAGCTCACCTGGGGCGCTGAGCTATGGCTACACCTTC	CASSPGALSYGYTF
-	14	TRBV14	TRBD2	TRBJ2-1	TGTGCCAGCAGGAGGAGCGGGAGTTACTATGAGCAGTTCTTC	CASRRSGSYYEQFF
-	13	TRBV18	TRBD2	TRBJ2-1	TGTGCCAGCTCACCTGGGACTAGCTATGAGCAGTTCTTC	CASSPGTSYEQFF
few	11	TRBV28	-	TRBJ2-1	TGTGCCAGCAGTTTTGTAAATGAGCAGTTCTTC	CASSFVNEQFF
-	13	TRBV11-2	-	TRBJ2-7	TGTGCCAGCAGTCTAGAGTGGTCCTACGAGCAGTACTTC	CASSLEWSYEQYF
-	15	TRBV5-6	-	TRBJ2-2	TGTGCCAGCAGCTACGTAGCGGTTAACACCGGGGAGCTGTTTTTT	CASSYVAVNTGELFF
few	16	TRBV14	TRBD1	TRBJ2-2	TGTGCCAGCAGCCTTGGACAGGGGGCAGCCGCCGGGGAGCTGTTTTTT	CASSLGQGAAAGELFF
-	15	TRBV11-2	TRBD2	TRBJ2-3	TGTGCCAGCAGCTTAGGTGGCGGGGGGGCAGATACGCAGTATTTT	CASSLGGGGADTQYF
few	15	TRBV4-1	TRBD2	TRBJ2-5	TGCGCCAGCAGCCAGGGCGGGAGGGATCAAGAGACCCAGTACTTC	CASSQGGRDQETQYF